This TCR beta chain was recorded in a study of blood T cell repertoires in COVID-19. Sequencing was performed with immunoSEQ multiplex PCR; in TCRdb, only in-frame clones are kept and a portion is missing. The top ten hold over 15% of the sample, which has around 200,000 clones, less than 85% seen once. The V end was cut by 3 bases, the J end by 6 bases, with 13 bases between. This CDR3 spans 13 amino acids. CDR1 is SGDLS, CDR2 YYNGEE, per germline. The chain has TRBV9 and TRBJ2-7; D possibly corresponds to TRBD2 (6 bases). Sequenced input: PBMCs or T cells enriched from blood (not recorded which). The sequence was collected from a man aged 35-49 years who had recovered from COVID-19. CDR3 sequence reads: CASSGGLTGEQYF. Written as DNA, the CDR3 is TGTGCCAGCAGCGGGGGACTGACGGGCGAGCAGTACTTC.